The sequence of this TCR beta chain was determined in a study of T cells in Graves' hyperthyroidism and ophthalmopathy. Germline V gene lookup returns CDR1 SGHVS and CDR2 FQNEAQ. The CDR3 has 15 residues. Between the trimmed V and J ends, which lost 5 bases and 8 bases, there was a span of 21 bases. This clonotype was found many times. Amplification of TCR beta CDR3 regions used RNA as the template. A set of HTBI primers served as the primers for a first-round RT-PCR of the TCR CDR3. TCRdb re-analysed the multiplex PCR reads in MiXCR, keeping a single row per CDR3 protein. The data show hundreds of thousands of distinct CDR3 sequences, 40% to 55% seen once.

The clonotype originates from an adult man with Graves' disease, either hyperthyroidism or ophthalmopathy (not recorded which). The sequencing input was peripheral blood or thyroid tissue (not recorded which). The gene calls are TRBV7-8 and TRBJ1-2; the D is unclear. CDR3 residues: CASSLPEHGFGGYTF. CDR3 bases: TGTGCCAGCAGCCTACCAGAACACGGATTCGGGGGCTACACCTTC.